The 32 T cell receptor beta chains given below trace back to one sample, sequenced in a study of CD8+ T cells in alopecia areata. cDNA prepared by RNA extraction and subsequent reverse transcription served as the template for sequencing. Some clones are missing from TCRdb's copy, which holds only in-frame ones; the method was immunoSEQ multiplex PCR. The data show over 100,000 clones, none appearing only once, with roughly 21% held by the ten largest. Material for sequencing was lesional skin. The receptors were gathered from a C3H/HeJ mouse with alopecia areata. The strain bears MHC haplotype H2-k.

This clone was seen only a few times. Genes and germline are mouse. The CDR3 goes on 4 residues after the read ends, and that part is filled in from the germline J gene. The chain recombines TRBV13-1 with TRBJ2-2; maybe TRBD1 (6 bases). V dropped 3 bases and J dropped 0 bases, with 12 bases sitting between them. This CDR3 has 16 residues. Germline loops: CDR1 NSHNY, CDR2 SYGAGN. Partial CDR3 DNA: TGTGCCAGCAGTGCCCAGGGACACTCAAACACCGGG. This translates into CASSAQGHSNTG. The whole CDR3 region reads CASSAQGHSNTGQLYF.

Concerning this clone: Gene names and germline refer to mouse. The read ends 4 residues early relative to the CDR3; the germline J gene fills the gap. V usage is TRBV19 and J usage is TRBJ2-3, with D maybe TRBD1 (6 bases). This CDR3 has 15 residues. Germline CDR1 reads FNHDT; CDR2 reads SITEND (reference sequence). Between the trimmed V and J ends, which lost 4 bases and 1 base, there was a span of 13 bases. The CDR3 reads CASSSPGEGAETLYF. Incomplete CDR3 DNA: TGTGCCAGCAGTTCCCCAGGGGAGGGTGCAGAA.

This clone has a count of ten or more. Germline and genes: mouse. Sequencing ends 4 residues short of the CDR3 end; the germline J gene provides the rest. The chain uses TRBV13-3 and TRBJ2-1; the D gene is possibly TRBD1 (5 bases). V dropped 4 bases and J dropped 1 base, with 9 bases sitting between them. Germline values: CDR1 NNHDY, CDR2 SYVADS. The CDR3 is 14 amino acids. The CDR3 DNA, read in part, is TGTGCCAGCAGTCTGGACAAGAACTATGCT. It translates to CASSLDKNYA. The whole CDR3 is CASSLDKNYAEQFF.

This clone was recorded a few times. At residue 13, the translated DNA and the protein in TCRdb do not agree; the protein given here is derived from the DNA. Any gene name here is a mouse gene name. The read halts 3 residues ahead of the CDR3 end, with the missing end drawn from the germline J gene. J is TRBJ1-3 and V is TRBV13-1; D is possibly TRBD1 (6 bases). This CDR3 has 16 residues. The germline V gene has CDR1 NSHNY and CDR2 SYGAGN. Deletions cut 2 bases from V and 0 bases from J, with 12 bases between. The CDR3 DNA, read in part, is TGTGCCAGCAGTGACCCCAACAGGGTTTCTGGAAATACG. Translated: CASSDPNRVSGNT. The full CDR3 reads CASSDPNRVSGNTLYF.

In the case of this clone: Genes here carry mouse names. The sequenced fragment ends 4 residues before the CDR3 boundary, so the rest is inferred from the germline J gene. This chain connects TRBV13-3 to TRBJ2-3, with 8 bases fitting TRBD1. CDR3 length: 16 amino acids. Germline trimming cut 2 bases from V and 0 bases from J; bases unmatched to any gene: 5. Germline V gives CDR1 NNHDY, CDR2 SYVADS. CDR3 DNA, as far as it was read: TGTGCCAGCAGTGAGAGGACAGGGTCTAGTGCAGAA. Translation gives CASSERTGSSAE. The whole CDR3 region reads CASSERTGSSAETLYF.

This clone was counted only a few times. These gene names are mouse names. Sequencing ends 4 residues short of the CDR3 end; the germline J gene provides the rest. The sample has other DNA sequences that encode this CDR3 too. V is TRBV13-3 and J is TRBJ2-3, with TRBD2 as a possible D gene (5 bases). Deletions cut 0 bases from V and 3 bases from J, with 8 bases between. Germline values: CDR1 NNHDY, CDR2 SYVADS. This CDR3 region has 14 residues. The part of the CDR3 DNA that was read is TGTGCCAGCAGTGATGCTTGGGGAGCAGAA. This encodes CASSDAWGAE. The whole CDR3 region reads CASSDAWGAETLYF.

Comment on this clone: These gene names are mouse names. Sequencing ends 4 residues short of the CDR3 end; the germline J gene provides the rest. The V gene is TRBV13-3, the J gene TRBJ1-2; 7 positions agree with TRBD1. J was trimmed by 4 bases and V by 0 bases; bases with no gene match: 6. The CDR3 is 15 residues long. The germline V gene has CDR1 NNHDY and CDR2 SYVADS. CDR3 protein: CASSDAEGGGSDYTF. The part of the CDR3 DNA that was read is TGTGCCAGCAGTGATGCGGAAGGGGGCGGCTCC.

As to this clone: Gene names refer to mouse genes. Read data end 4 residues before the CDR3 end; the end is taken from the germline J gene. The genes are TRBV13-3 and TRBJ1-4; D perhaps matches TRBD1 (6 bases). The length of the CDR3 is 15 residues. V shed 5 bases and J shed 0 bases, with 11 bases lying between them. Per germline, CDR1 NNHDY and CDR2 SYVADS. The sequenced part of the CDR3 DNA is TGTGCCAGCAGCCCTGGACAGTTTTCCAACGAA. Its translation is CASSPGQFSNE. The whole CDR3 region reads CASSPGQFSNERLFF.

This clone was seen more than once but under ten times. At residue 11, the DNA translation does not agree with TCRdb's protein; the protein displayed here is the one encoded by the DNA. Any gene name here is a mouse gene name. The CDR3 end lies 3 residues beyond the end of the read and is filled in from the germline J gene. The V call is TRBV1, the J call TRBJ1-3; no reliable D call. The CDR3 has 14 amino acids. The ends were cut back, 6 bases at V and 0 bases at J, with 9 bases in the middle. CDR1 and CDR2 (germline): NSQYPW, LRSPGD (reference sequence). The CDR3 bases that were read are TGCACCTGCAGAAAAGACAATTCTGGAAATACG. Its protein is CTCRKDNSGNT. The CDR3 in full is CTCRKDNSGNTLYF.

This clone was seen many times. Genes and germline come from the mouse. From the germline J gene comes the end of the CDR3, since the read stops 4 residues before it. V usage is TRBV16 and J usage is TRBJ1-1; 7 nucleotides match TRBD1. The V gene end was trimmed by 0 bases and the J gene end by 0 bases; junction bases not matched to a gene: 1. This CDR3 contains 15 residues. Germline loops: CDR1 SGHSA, CDR2 FRNQAP. The CDR3 region is CASSLEGTANTEVFF. The sequenced CDR3 bases are TGTGCAAGCAGCTTAGAAGGGACAGCAAACACA.

This clone has at least ten counts. Gene names and germline match the mouse. CDR3 loop: CTCSAEGWGGVDAEQFF. The CDR3 DNA, read in part, is TGCACCTGCAGTGCAGAGGGCTGGGGGGGCGTGGATGCT. This chain links TRBV1 with TRBJ2-1, with 10 bases identical to TRBD2. The read terminates 4 residues before the CDR3 end, so the remaining end is supplied by the germline J gene. This CDR3 has 17 residues. Trimming took 0 bases from V and 5 from J; bases not matched to a gene: 7. Per the germline V gene, CDR1 is NSQYPW and CDR2 is LRSPGD (reference sequence).

This clone was picked up a small number of times. Gene names denote mouse genes. The CDR3 is cut off 4 residues early in the read; its end comes from the germline J gene. The J gene is TRBJ2-2, the V gene TRBV13-3, with 7 bases fitting TRBD1. The V gene's germline CDR1 is NNHDY and CDR2 SYVADS. This CDR3 comprises 16 residues. The J segment lost 4 bases and the V segment lost 0 bases, leaving 6 bases of the junction unmatched. The covered CDR3 bases are TGTGCCAGCAGTGATGTCAGGGGGACGGGCACCGGG. Its translation is CASSDVRGTGTG. The full CDR3 sequence reads CASSDVRGTGTGQLYF.

A note on this clone: Gene labels here are mouse ones. With the read ending 4 residues before the CDR3 end, the germline J gene is used to fill in that end. The V call is TRBV13-3, the J call TRBJ2-7; TRBD2 agrees at 8 bases. The germline V gene encodes CDR1 NNHDY and CDR2 SYVADS. There are 14 residues in the CDR3. CDR3 amino acids: CASSGRGGAHEQYF. The sequenced CDR3 bases are TGTGCCAGCAGTGGGCGGGGGGGCGCCCAT.

This clone has more than one count but fewer than ten. The protein listed by TCRdb differs at residue 11 from the translated DNA, so the DNA translation is shown. Germline and genes: mouse. The read finishes 3 residues shy of the CDR3 end, and the germline J gene is used to complete it. The chain couples TRBV1 to TRBJ1-6; 7 nucleotides line up with TRBD1. TRBJ1-6 is an open reading frame whose function is uncertain. Germline V gives CDR1 NSQYPW, CDR2 LRSPGD (reference sequence). This CDR3 is 14 amino acids long. Trimming cost V 5 bases and J 5 bases; bases outside gene matches: 3. The sequenced CDR3 bases are TGCACCTGCAGTACAGGGGCGGATAATTCGCCC. It encodes CTCSTGADNSP. The whole CDR3 sequence is CTCSTGADNSPLYF.

Remarks on this clone: The listed genes are named as in mouse. The read comes to an end 4 residues before the CDR3 does, leaving the germline J gene to fill in the end. The chain couples TRBV17 to TRBJ2-7; 8 nucleotides agree with TRBD2. After removal of 0 bases from V and 3 bases from J, the junction contained 7 bases not matched to a gene. This CDR3 is built from 16 residues. CDR1 is MNHDT and CDR2 is YYDKIL in the germline V gene. The CDR3 DNA, read in part, is TGTGCTAGCAGTAGAGATCCGGCTTGGGGGGGCTAT. It encodes CASSRDPAWGGY. The full CDR3 protein is CASSRDPAWGGYEQYF.

This clone was counted at least ten times. Germline and genes: mouse. From the germline J gene comes the end of the CDR3, since the read stops 4 residues before it. V usage is TRBV13-3 and J usage is TRBJ2-7; D gene unclear. Germline V gives CDR1 NNHDY, CDR2 SYVADS. Trimming took off 0 bases at V and 2 bases at J, with 9 bases between the two ends. This CDR3 spans 14 amino acids. CDR3 region: CASSDAAGTYEQYF. Incomplete CDR3 DNA: TGTGCCAGCAGTGATGCCGCAGGTACCTAT.

This clone has just a few counts. Gene names refer to mouse genes. From the germline J gene comes the end of the CDR3, since the read stops 4 residues before it. The gene calls are TRBV13-1 and TRBJ2-5; D is uncertain. This CDR3 has 14 residues. CDR1 NSHNY and CDR2 SYGAGN come from the germline V gene. V dropped 1 base and J dropped 2 bases, with 8 bases sitting between them. This CDR3 reads CASSDWPGQDTQYF. The DNA read from the CDR3 is TGTGCCAGCAGTGATTGGCCAGGCCAAGAC.

This clone was counted only a few times. The gene names given are mouse names. The DNA ends 4 residues before the CDR3 does, and the rest of the CDR3 is filled in from the germline J gene. The chain couples TRBV13-2 to TRBJ2-3; possibly TRBD2 for D (5 bases). The CDR3 consists of 15 residues. Trimming pared 1 base from V and 0 bases from J, leaving 9 bases between. Germline CDR1 reads NNHNN; CDR2 reads SYGAGS (reference sequence). The sequenced part of the CDR3 DNA is TGTGCCAGCGGTGATTTCTGGGAGAGTGCAGAA. This codes for CASGDFWESAE. The whole CDR3 protein is CASGDFWESAETLYF.

As regards this clone: Gene names are the mouse ones. From the germline J gene comes the end of the CDR3, since the read stops 4 residues before it. The gene calls are TRBV19 and TRBJ2-5; 8 nucleotides match TRBD1. The CDR3 sequence is 14 residues long. The germline V gene has CDR1 FNHDT and CDR2 SITEND (reference sequence). The CDR3 here is CASSARGLKDTQYF. The DNA read from the CDR3 is TGTGCCAGCAGTGCCAGGGGGCTGAAAGAC.

Concerning this clone: The genes are named according to mouse. The read ends 4 residues early relative to the CDR3; the germline J gene fills the gap. The chain couples TRBV17 to TRBJ2-5, with 11 bases identical to TRBD2. Germline V gene lookup returns CDR1 MNHDT and CDR2 YYDKIL. The CDR3 length is 15 residues. The CDR3 bases that were read are TGTGCTAGCAGTAGGCCGGGACTGGGGGAAGAC. Translated: CASSRPGLGED. The entire CDR3 reads CASSRPGLGEDTQYF. Variable domain in full (rest from reference TRBV17 and TRBJ2-5): DTTVKQNPRYKLARVGKPVNLICSQTMNHDTMYWYQKKPNQAPKLLLFYYDKILNREADTFEKFQSSRPNNSFCSLYIGSAGLEYSAMYLCASSRPGLGEDTQYFGPGTRLLVL.

This clone has a handful of counts. Mouse names are used for the genes. The CDR3 goes on 4 residues after the read ends, and that part is filled in from the germline J gene. This sequence joins TRBV1 and TRBJ1-1; D might be TRBD1 (6 bases). V was cut by 0 bases and J by 3 bases, with 11 bases left in between. This CDR3 contains 15 residues. CDR1 and CDR2 from the germline V gene are NSQYPW and LRSPGD (reference sequence). The CDR3 bases that were read are TGCACCTGCAGTGCAGAACAGGGAATGGACACA. Translation gives CTCSAEQGMDT. The entire CDR3 protein is CTCSAEQGMDTEVFF.

This clone was seen ten or more times. Gene names refer to mouse genes. The CDR3 is cut off 4 residues early in the read; its end comes from the germline J gene. The chain couples TRBV1 to TRBJ1-1; perhaps TRBD1 as D (6 bases). The CDR3 length is 15 residues. Germline V gives CDR1 NSQYPW, CDR2 LRSPGD (reference sequence). V was trimmed by 1 base and J by 0 bases, leaving 9 bases between them. This CDR3 is CTCSAVRGTNTEVFF. The covered CDR3 bases are TGCACCTGCAGTGCAGTCAGGGGAACAAACACA.

This clone has more than one count but fewer than ten. The protein here is the DNA translation, as the TCRdb protein differs from it at residue 11. All gene names here are mouse names. The read terminates 3 residues ahead of where the CDR3 ends, so the germline J gene completes it. The chain is built from TRBV13-3 and TRBJ1-3; D is possibly TRBD1 (6 bases). Germline CDR1 is NNHDY and CDR2 is SYVADS. Trimming stripped 6 bases from V and 0 bases from J, with 10 bases between. The CDR3 sequence is 14 residues long. The sequenced part of the CDR3 DNA is TGTGCCAGCACCACAGGGTATTCTGGAAATACG. Translation: CASTTGYSGNT. The full-length CDR3 reads as CASTTGYSGNTLYF.

The sample holds a few counts of this clone. The listed genes are named as in mouse. The CDR3 extends 4 residues past the end of the read, so its final part is completed from the germline J gene. This chain connects TRBV13-3 to TRBJ2-5; 10 bases are shared with TRBD2. The CDR3 is 16 residues long. Germline CDR1 is NNHDY and CDR2 is SYVADS. The CDR3 protein is CASSEETGGMRDTQYF. The CDR3 DNA, read in part, is TGTGCCAGCAGTGAAGAGACTGGGGGGATGAGAGAC.

In this sample, this clone turned up a few times. The protein given in TCRdb and the translation of the DNA differ at residue 11, and the sequence presented here derives from the DNA. The gene names here belong to mouse. The read falls 3 residues short of the CDR3 end, and the missing part is taken from the germline J gene. This rearrangement joins TRBV1 to TRBJ1-6, with D hard to call. TRBJ1-6 falls under the ORF class, with uncertain function. CDR3 length equals 14 residues. V dropped 6 bases and J dropped 0 bases, with 6 bases sitting between them. From germline, CDR1 is NSQYPW and CDR2 LRSPGD (reference sequence). The CDR3 reads CTCRQSSYNSPLYF. The DNA read from the CDR3 is TGCACCTGCAGACAGAGTTCCTATAATTCGCCC.

This clone occurred many times. Gene names and germline match the mouse. The missing CDR3 end, 4 residues past where the read stops, is filled in from the germline J gene. The chain links TRBV13-3 to TRBJ1-2, with D tentatively TRBD1 (6 bases). The germline CDR1 and CDR2 sequences are NNHDY and SYVADS. Between the trimmed V and J ends, which lost 0 bases and 4 bases, there was a span of 16 bases. The CDR3 loop spans 16 amino acids. The chain's CDR3 is CASSDALGARGSDYTF. The DNA read from the CDR3 is TGTGCCAGCAGTGATGCACTGGGGGCGCGGGGCTCC.

This clone was detected only a few times. At residue 13, TCRdb's protein disagrees with the DNA translation; the protein shown here derives from the DNA. The gene names given are mouse names. The read gets to within 3 residues of the CDR3 end, and the germline J gene fills in the rest. This rearrangement joins TRBV13-1 to TRBJ1-3; 10 nucleotides agree with TRBD1. Germline CDR1 and CDR2: NSHNY and SYGAGN. There are 16 residues in the CDR3. This CDR3 is CASSDATDRGMGTLYF. CDR3 DNA, as far as it was read: TGTGCCAGCAGTGATGCAACGGACAGGGGGATGGGTACG.

This clone showed up many times. Gene names are mouse gene names. The CDR3 end is not reached by the read, which stops 4 residues before it; the germline J gene fills it in. The chain joins TRBV13-3 to TRBJ2-5; TRBD1 agrees at 11 bases. The CDR3 contains 16 residues. Germline CDR1 reads NNHDY; CDR2 reads SYVADS. With 1 base clipped from V and 1 base from J, the junction kept 2 bases outside the gene matches. The sequenced CDR3 bases are TGTGCCAGCAGTGATCCGGGACAGGGGGACCAAGAC. This translates into CASSDPGQGDQD. In full, the CDR3 is CASSDPGQGDQDTQYF. Full variable domain (remainder filled in from reference TRBV13-3 and TRBJ2-5): EAAVTQSPRSKVAVTGGKVTLSCHQTNNHDYMYWYRQDTGHGLRLIHYSYVADSTEKGDIPDGYKASRPSQENFSLILELASLSQTAVYFCASSDPGQGDQDTQYFGPGTRLLVL.

The sample holds a few counts of this clone. The gene names here belong to mouse. From the germline J gene comes the end of the CDR3, since the read stops 4 residues before it. The V gene is TRBV19, the J gene TRBJ2-2; D possibly corresponds to TRBD2 (5 bases). The CDR3 covers 15 residues. CDR1 FNHDT and CDR2 SITEND come from the germline V gene (reference sequence). V lost 2 bases to trimming and J lost 3 bases, with 11 bases between them. Here the CDR3 reads CASSIGVLDTGQLYF. CDR3 DNA, as far as it was read: TGTGCCAGCAGTATTGGGGTTTTGGACACCGGG.

Points on this clone: Any gene name here is a mouse gene name. Read coverage stops 4 residues before the CDR3 terminus; the germline J gene supplies the remainder. The chain employs TRBV1 and TRBJ1-4, with 9 bases lining up with TRBD1. The germline CDR1 and CDR2 sequences are NSQYPW and LRSPGD (reference sequence). With V trimmed by 0 bases and J by 5 bases, 4 bases remained unmatched. CDR3 length equals 16 residues. CDR3 DNA, as far as it was read: TGCACCTGCAGTGCAGATAGGGGACAGGGAAACGAA. As protein: CTCSADRGQGNE. The whole CDR3 sequence reads CTCSADRGQGNERLFF.

A note on this clone: Genes and germline are mouse. With the read ending 4 residues before the CDR3 end, the germline J gene is used to fill in that end. This chain connects TRBV13-1 to TRBJ2-7; 12 nucleotides align to TRBD1. The CDR3 contains 16 residues. CDR1 and CDR2 (germline): NSHNY, SYGAGN. The CDR3 DNA, read in part, is TGTGCCAGCAGTGATGTCCGGGACAGGGGGCGGGAT. This translates into CASSDVRDRGRD. The complete CDR3 reads CASSDVRDRGRDEQYF.

Details on this clone: Mouse gene names apply. The sequence runs out 4 residues before the end of the CDR3; the remainder is reconstructed from the germline J gene. The gene calls are TRBV14 and TRBJ2-1, with 11 nucleotides matching TRBD1. The CDR3 is 14 amino acids. Trimming took 5 bases from V and 3 from J; bases not matched to a gene: 1. Germline V CDR1 and CDR2: SGHDT, FRDEAV. This CDR3 reads CASRDRGLYAEQFF. The CDR3 bases that were read are TGTGCCAGCAGGGACAGGGGGCTCTATGCT.